The present TCR beta chain was sequenced within a study of shared clonotypes between healthy human individuals. Study-wide results and limits: Among a handful of donors, approximately 5.4% of naive CD4 clonotypes were found in common.

A word on this clone: Its antigen is undetermined.

Sequencing was performed with immunoSEQ multiplex PCR; in TCRdb, only in-frame clones are kept and a portion is missing. The data show more than 550,000 clones, around 91% seen once. The CDR3 has 16 residues. Germline-derived CDR1 and CDR2 are LGHNA and YSLEER. The V gene lost 0 bases and the J gene lost 5 bases, with 11 bases spanning the gap. The chain joins TRBV4-3 to TRBJ1-6, with D unclear. Sequences were obtained from memory CD8+ T cells from PBMCs. Described subset: CD45RO+ cells pooled with CCR7-negative TemRA cells. The receptor's source is a man between 18 and 35 years old in good health. Some clones in this sample may be carry-over from other donors' samples. The CDR3 DNA is TGCGCCAGCAGCCAAGATATAGGCAGGAATAATTCACCCCTCCACTTT. Its translation: CASSQDIGRNNSPLHF.